The sequence of this T cell receptor beta chain was determined in a study of cytomegalovirus exposure and HLA in healthy donors. Study-level points and caveats: The records held CMV serostatus as the only immune exposure information.

This clone was recorded a few times. What it recognizes is unknown. PCR used 60 Vbeta primers and 13 Jbeta primers. Authors' analysis steps: Roughly 11 million of the roughly 80 million unique TCR beta chains counted in a later analysis were shared. Sequencing was performed with immunoSEQ multiplex PCR; in TCRdb, only in-frame clones are kept and a portion is missing. V, J and clone size reflect that table, while D and trimming were determined from the DNA. The table records some 140,000 clones, about 61% of them present only once. The sequenced material came from PBMCs. The TCR was taken from a woman in her forties in good health and CMV-seronegative.

The CDR3 DNA is TGTGCCAGCAGCTTAGCGGAAGAGGGATACACAGATACGCAGTATTTT. Translating it yields CASSLAEEGYTDTQYF. The chain links TRBV7-9 to TRBJ2-3; TRBD2 is a possible D gene (5 bases). The CDR3 has 16 residues. Trimming removed 0 bases at V and 2 bases at J, with 12 bases between. The V gene's germline CDR1 is SEHNR and CDR2 FQNEAQ (reference sequence).